This T cell receptor beta chain was captured by sequencing in a study of response to subunit inactivated influenza vaccine. This clonotype was seen more than once but under ten times. At one end, the junction sequence differs from germline, possibly due to a read error. Germline V gene sequence: CDR1 LGHNA, CDR2 YNFKEQ. This CDR3 spans 14 amino acids. TCRdb itself ran the RT-PCR reads through MiXCR, one entry per CDR3 protein. Of about 800,000 distinct CDR3 sequences detected, 21% appear once; the ten largest clones hold roughly 10%. The rearrangement links TRBV4-2 to TRBJ2-7; perhaps D is TRBD1 or TRBD2 (5 bases each). This receptor was identified in a man aged 50 to 60 who received an inactivated influenza vaccine. The sample consisted of PBMCs from blood, taken 5 days after vaccination. CDR3 DNA sequence: TGCGCCAGCAGCCAAGAGAGGGGTAGCTACGAGCAGTACTTC. Encoded protein: CASSQERGSYEQYF.